The clone carrying this TCR beta chain was detected a few times. What it binds is unknown. The CDR3 is made up of 16 amino acids. After removal of 6 bases from V and 4 bases from J, the junction contained 13 bases not matched to a gene. Germline CDR1 reads MNHNS; CDR2 reads SASEGT. These data come from a study of T cells after yellow fever vaccination. Study background: Fractions of low cell number were prepared using SMART-Seq v4 Ultra Low Input. The study, taken as a whole, reports: In post-booster samples, most primary-vaccination clones reappeared (about 95% CD4, about 91% CD8).

A universal primer site and UMIs were added as TCR cDNA was made by 5'RACE template switching. One entry per CDR3 protein, called by TCRdb with MiXCR from the 5' RACE reads. The sample carries a few hundred thousand distinct CDR3 sequences, 4% to 5.5% recorded once. This chain connects TRBV6-1 to TRBJ1-1; 8 bases line up with TRBD1. Sequencing was performed on PBMCs, taken 15 days after the yellow fever booster vaccination. This TCR came from a man aged 18 to 29 who received the YFV17D yellow fever vaccine. CDR3 residues: CASRETVGQGRTEAFF. CDR3 bases: TGTGCCAGCAGAGAGACGGTTGGACAGGGTCGCACTGAAGCTTTCTTT.